Sequencing of this T cell receptor beta chain was carried out in a study of Ad26.COV2.S vaccination and SARS-CoV-2 variants (dated by TCRdb to the early 2020s). The study in broad terms: Donors in the vaccine arm were drawn from COV1001, a multicentre, randomized, double-blind, placebo-controlled phase I-IIa trial testing Ad26.COV2.S in healthy adults. Ad26.COV2.S was administered intramuscularly at 5 x 10^10 or 1 x 10^11 viral particles, either as a single shot or as two shots given 56 days apart. The specificity and breadth of SARS-CoV-2-reactive T cell receptors after Ad26.COV2.S vaccination were assessed by TCRbeta repertoire sequencing. A total of 32 samples were included in the TCR-sequenced set, comprising some 20 Ad26.COV2.S vaccine recipients, 5 placebo recipients and 8 SARS-CoV-2 convalescent individuals. Participants in the trial were split at random into five groups of five each, receiving low-dose or high-dose Ad26.COV2.S once or twice, or else placebo on both occasions. Investigators did not know the trial group allocation while performing experiments and assessing outcomes. Overall study outcomes, separate from this receptor: According to the authors, total T cell responses may have been underestimated by the TCR breadth and depth analyses. The study was not powered for comparison of responses between vaccine doses or regimens. After vaccination, substantial breadth of spike-specific CD8+ and CD4+ T cell responses was reported. Ad26.COV2.S recipients had higher spike-specific TCR breadth than placebo recipients (P = 0.0014). Vaccine and placebo recipients had comparable non-spike TCR breadth, which fits with the vaccine containing only spike.

V is clipped by 5 bases and J by 1 base, and the sequence between their germline boundaries is 12 bases long. CDR1 and CDR2 are read off the germline V gene as SGHVS and FQNEAQ. The CDR3 starts with the cysteine, ends with the valine, and has 14 residues. Only the CDR3 part of the read is kept: 42 bases, read in frame from the first base. As for this clone: It lacks a known antigen. There are no base qualities to consult, and no much larger clone falls within one base.

The immunoSEQ Assay was used to sequence TCRbeta CDR3 regions. After extraction, genomic DNA underwent amplification by bias-controlled multiplex PCR, followed by high-throughput sequencing. The published analysis was carried out like this. To quantify the absolute abundance of every unique TCRbeta CDR3 region, sequences were collapsed and filtered. T cell fraction was estimated by normalization of TCRbeta template counts to usable DNA, with usable DNA being measured through amplification of reference genes present in all nucleated cells. Repertoire TCRs were annotated as SARS-CoV-2-specific by exact matching of V gene, CDR3 amino acid sequence and J gene to a known reactive TCR set. The reference SARS-CoV-2 TCR set was obtained from MIRA and was filtered for enrichment in COVID-19-positive ImmuneCODE repertoires, whereby public or cross-reactive TCRs were removed. Based on the MIRA antigens, annotated TCRs were further analysed at the level of specific ORF or position within ORF. Depth was the summed frequency of annotated unique rearrangements, while breadth was defined as annotated unique rearrangements over total unique productive rearrangements. Two-sided Wilcoxon rank-sum tests were used to compare TCR breadth between groups. TCRdb re-hosts the immuneACCESS table, in-frame sequences only. Its copies lack some clones; in the studies checked, an unresolved V gene accounts for under half of them, and the cause for the rest is not known. The V and J calls and clone size were taken over from that table, and D and trimming were inferred from the DNA. The sample table records some 350,000 clones; under 90% of these occur just once. The ten largest clones capture approximately 5% of the sample.

What the treatment or condition label conveys for this sample: roughly 20 received Ad26.COV2.S at low or high dose, single or two shots; about five received placebo; per-sample allocation not given. Repertoires of vaccine and placebo recipients were sequenced from samples collected on day 63 after the first injection. In Cohort 1b, about 27 adults aged 18-55 years were enrolled at a single site in Boston, USA, between 29 July and 7 August 2020. Ad26.COV2.S was a replication-incompetent adenovirus type 26 vector that expressed a prefusion-stabilized SARS-CoV-2 spike protein derived from the original Wuhan strain.

In this chain, TRBV7-8 is recombined with TRBJ2-7; the D gene remains uncertain. The clonotype originates from a person aged 18-65 years who received the Ad26.COV2.S COVID-19 vaccine or a placebo. Specimen: peripheral blood, collected in a trial of Ad26.COV2.S vaccine versus placebo. The bases read TGTGCCAGCAGCCGTATAGATAGATCCTACGAGCAGTACGTC. Its protein product is CASSRIDRSYEQYV.